The 30 T cell receptor beta chains in this list originate from one sample, sequenced in a study of T cells in women clearing cervical HPV infection. Assay: immunoSEQ multiplex PCR; the TCRdb copy retains only in-frame clones and omits some. The table lists tens of thousands of clones, with less than 8.5% in the top ten. Sequenced: blood buffy coat. These receptors all come from a woman aged 18-70 years with a cervical HPV16 infection that either progressed to CIN3+ or cleared (not recorded which).

Remarks on this clone: The read ends 3 residues early relative to the CDR3; the germline J gene fills the gap. The J gene is TRBJ2-5, the V gene TRBV7-6, with D tentatively TRBD1 (5 bases). CDR3 size: 14 residues. CDR1 SGHVS and CDR2 FNYEAQ come from the germline V gene. The germline V and J ends were trimmed by 2 bases and 4 bases, with 11 bases remaining between them. The part of the CDR3 DNA that was read is TGTGCCAGCAGCTTAAAGGCAGGGCCAGAGACC. This gives the protein CASSLKAGPET. The CDR3 in full is CASSLKAGPETQYF.

With regard to this clone: The CDR3 extends 3 residues past the end of the read, so its final part is completed from the germline J gene. The V and J genes are TRBV5-1 and TRBJ1-1; 8 nucleotides line up with TRBD1. Germline CDR1 and CDR2: SGHRS and YFSETQ. The length of the CDR3 is 13 residues. The CDR3: CASSYDGQGEAFF. The DNA read from the CDR3 is TGCGCCAGCAGTTACGACGGACAGGGAGAA.

Of note for this clone: The read halts 3 residues ahead of the CDR3 end, with the missing end drawn from the germline J gene. The chain employs TRBV10-2 and TRBJ2-3; no firm D call. In germline, CDR1 is WSHSY, CDR2 SAAADI. The CDR3 runs to 14 residues. This CDR3 is CASSAREGHETQYF. The DNA read from the CDR3 is TGCGCCAGCAGTGCTCGTGAAGGGCACGAGACG.

On this clone itself: The read is 3 residues too short to cover the CDR3 end, so that end is filled in from the germline J gene. This rearrangement joins TRBV20-1 to TRBJ2-7; maybe TRBD2 (6 bases). The germline V and J ends were trimmed by 4 bases and 5 bases, with 24 bases remaining between them. Germline CDR1 reads DFQATT; CDR2 reads SNEGSKA (reference sequence). CDR3 length: 16 residues. The CDR3 is CSANSVGLGQGDEQYF. The covered CDR3 bases are TGCAGTGCTAATTCGGTGGGACTCGGGCAGGGAGACGAG.

Remarks on this clone: From the germline J gene comes the end of the CDR3, since the read stops 3 residues before it. The rearrangement joins TRBV5-1 to TRBJ1-4; the match to TRBD1 covers 9 bases. The CDR3 runs to 16 residues. Germline values: CDR1 SGHRS, CDR2 YFSETQ. Trimming took 0 bases from V and 7 from J; bases not matched to a gene: 7. The sequenced part of the CDR3 DNA is TGCGCCAGCAGCTTGGCCGCACAGGGGGCCGGTGAAAAA. Protein sequence: CASSLAAQGAGEK. The whole CDR3 reads CASSLAAQGAGEKLFF.

Points on this clone: The CDR3 extends 3 residues past the end of the read, so its final part is completed from the germline J gene. The chain uses TRBV2 and TRBJ2-2, with 10 nucleotides matching TRBD1. The CDR3 extends over 16 amino acids. Per the germline V gene, CDR1 is SNHLY and CDR2 is FYNNEI. CDR3 DNA (partial): TGTGCCAGCAGACTCAATTTGGGGGACAGGGGTGAAAAG. Protein product: CASRLNLGDRGEK. The whole CDR3 is CASRLNLGDRGEKLFF.

Of note for this clone: The missing CDR3 end, 3 residues past where the read stops, is filled in from the germline J gene. J is TRBJ2-7 and V is TRBV5-5; the match to TRBD1 covers 8 bases. After removal of 2 bases from V and 0 bases from J, the junction contained 4 bases not matched to a gene. Germline lookup yields CDR1 SGHKS and CDR2 YYEKEE (reference sequence). This CDR3 spans 15 amino acids. CDR3 DNA, as far as it was read: TGTGCCAGCAGCTTAGACAGGGGCTTCTCCTACGAG. This gives the protein CASSLDRGFSYE. The entire CDR3 reads CASSLDRGFSYEQYF.

CDR3 bases read: TGTGCCAGCAGTGGACAGCTAATTAATTCACCC. Its translation is CASSGQLINSP. The complete CDR3 reads CASSGQLINSPLHF. V and J are TRBV6-1 and TRBJ1-6; possible D gene TRBD1, 5 bases. The read ends 3 residues early relative to the CDR3; the germline J gene fills the gap. The V gene's germline CDR1 is MNHNS and CDR2 SASEGT. V dropped 4 bases and J dropped 6 bases, with 10 bases sitting between them. The CDR3 length is 14 residues.

Remarks on this clone: With the read ending 3 residues before the CDR3 end, the germline J gene is used to fill in that end. The V call is TRBV20-1, the J call TRBJ2-5; 8 nucleotides align to TRBD2. Germline V gives CDR1 DFQATT, CDR2 SNEGSKA (reference sequence). The V gene end was trimmed by 6 bases and the J gene end by 5 bases; junction bases not matched to a gene: 11. The CDR3 is made up of 14 amino acids. The CDR3 loop reads CSAPMSGRGETQYF. The CDR3 bases that were read are TGCAGTGCGCCCATGAGCGGGAGAGGGGAGACC.

Worth noting for this clone: The DNA ends 3 residues before the CDR3 does, and the rest of the CDR3 is filled in from the germline J gene. J is TRBJ1-2 and V is TRBV19; tentative D call: TRBD1 (5 bases). The CDR3 consists of 14 residues. Germline V CDR1 and CDR2: LNHDA, SQIVND (reference sequence). The DNA read from the CDR3 is TGTGCCAGTAGCCCACTTAGCGGGGGGAATGAC. Translation gives CASSPLSGGND. The full CDR3 protein is CASSPLSGGNDYTF.

A note on this clone: The read falls 3 residues short of the CDR3 end, and the missing part is taken from the germline J gene. This sequence joins TRBV2 and TRBJ1-5; D possibly corresponds to TRBD1 (6 bases). V shed 3 bases and J shed 0 bases, with 9 bases lying between them. Germline CDR1 and CDR2: SNHLY and FYNNEI. The CDR3 is made up of 15 amino acids. The CDR3 sequence is CASSERGASNQPQHF. The covered CDR3 bases are TGTGCCAGCAGTGAGCGGGGGGCTAGCAATCAGCCC.

Regarding this clone: The DNA ends 3 residues before the CDR3 does, and the rest of the CDR3 is filled in from the germline J gene. The genes are TRBV9 and TRBJ2-1; tentative D call: TRBD2 (5 bases). This CDR3 is 17 amino acids long. Germline V lookup: CDR1 SGDLS, CDR2 YYNGEE. V was pared by 3 bases and J by 1 base, with 17 bases between. The sequenced part of the CDR3 DNA is TGTGCCAGCAGCGCATCCTGGACTCCACCTTCCTACAATGAG. Protein product: CASSASWTPPSYNE. The full CDR3 protein reads CASSASWTPPSYNEQFF.

With respect to this clone: The sequenced fragment ends 3 residues before the CDR3 boundary, so the rest is inferred from the germline J gene. The gene calls are TRBV7-9 and TRBJ1-2; D is unresolved. The germline V and J ends were trimmed by 1 base and 5 bases, with 8 bases remaining between them. The CDR3 has 13 residues. Germline loops: CDR1 SEHNR, CDR2 FQNEAQ (reference sequence). Incomplete CDR3 DNA: TGTGCCAGCAGCTTAGGTGCGGAGTATGGC. Protein: CASSLGAEYG. The full-length CDR3 reads as CASSLGAEYGYTF.

Regarding this clone: Read coverage stops 3 residues before the CDR3 terminus; the germline J gene supplies the remainder. The V and J genes are TRBV29-1 and TRBJ1-2; 7 bases are shared with TRBD1. V shed 5 bases and J 3 bases; nucleotides not matched to a gene: 15. CDR1 and CDR2 (germline): SQVTM, ANQGSEA. The CDR3 spans 16 residues. The CDR3 here is CSVRRQGLNRDYGYTF. The sequenced part of the CDR3 DNA is TGCAGCGTTAGGAGACAGGGACTTAACCGGGACTATGGC.

According to its frequency, this clone is medium-sized. The read comes to an end 3 residues before the CDR3 does, leaving the germline J gene to fill in the end. V and J are TRBV7-2 and TRBJ2-5; 11 bases are a match to TRBD2. V gave up 6 bases and J gave up 5 bases; unmatched junction bases: 5. Germline CDR1 is SGHTA and CDR2 is FQGNSA. The CDR3 contains 14 residues. This chain's CDR3 is CASRPTSGSETQYF. The CDR3 bases that were read are TGTGCCAGCAGGCCTACTAGCGGGAGTGAGACC.

Points on this clone: The read gets to within 3 residues of the CDR3 end, and the germline J gene fills in the rest. The V call is TRBV2, the J call TRBJ2-1, with TRBD2 matching 11 bases. Losses at the gene ends were 6 bases for V and 2 bases for J; bases not matched to a gene: 3. The CDR3 has 15 residues. CDR1 is SNHLY and CDR2 is FYNNEI in the germline V gene. CDR3 bases read: TGTGCCAGCAGGGGGGGACTAGCGGCCTACAATGAG. This gives the protein CASRGGLAAYNE. The whole CDR3 region reads CASRGGLAAYNEQFF.

As for this clone: The sequence runs out 3 residues before the end of the CDR3; the remainder is reconstructed from the germline J gene. The chain joins TRBV7-9 to TRBJ2-5; 8 bases map to TRBD1. Germline CDR1 SEHNR, CDR2 FQNEAQ (reference sequence). This CDR3 comprises 15 residues. Losses at the gene ends were 5 bases for V and 4 bases for J; bases not matched to a gene: 9. CDR3 protein: CASSPPGTGLETQYF. The covered CDR3 bases are TGTGCCAGCAGCCCACCCGGGACAGGCTTAGAGACC.

Note on this clone: The read comes to an end 3 residues before the CDR3 does, leaving the germline J gene to fill in the end. This chain uses TRBV18 with TRBJ1-2; D may be TRBD1 (6 bases). The CDR3 runs 12 residues. Per germline, CDR1 KGHSH and CDR2 LQKENI. The covered CDR3 bases are TGTGCCAGCTCACCGGAGAGGGACATC. Translated: CASSPERDI. The full CDR3 protein is CASSPERDIYTF.

Worth noting for this clone: Read sequence stops 3 residues before the CDR3 end, and the germline J gene provides the missing end. The chain carries TRBV6-1 and TRBJ2-1; the match to TRBD2 covers 9 bases. Germline V gene lookup returns CDR1 MNHNS and CDR2 SASEGT. CDR3 length equals 14 residues. With 3 bases clipped from V and 7 bases from J, the junction kept 4 bases outside the gene matches. The covered CDR3 bases are TGTGCCAGCAGTGAGGGACTAGCTCCAAATGAG. This translates into CASSEGLAPNE. In full, the CDR3 reads CASSEGLAPNEQFF.

To note about this clone: The read gets to within 3 residues of the CDR3 end, and the germline J gene fills in the rest. Other DNA sequences in this specimen translate into the identical CDR3. The V call is TRBV13, the J call TRBJ1-3, with D tentatively TRBD1 (5 bases). The CDR3 has 17 amino acids. Germline V lookup: CDR1 PRHDT, CDR2 FYEKMQ (reference sequence). Trimming took 5 bases from V and 0 from J, leaving 17 bases between them. The CDR3 protein is CASSQGFTAYSGNTIYF. The sequenced part of the CDR3 DNA is TGTGCCAGCAGCCAGGGATTTACAGCGTACTCTGGAAACACC.

A word on this clone: Sequencing ends 3 residues short of the CDR3 end; the germline J gene provides the rest. The chain couples TRBV10-3 to TRBJ2-7; 15 bases fit TRBD2. The CDR3 has 14 residues. In germline, CDR1 is ENHRY, CDR2 SYGVKD. After removal of 4 bases from V and 6 bases from J, the junction contained 1 base not matched to a gene. The CDR3 region is CAISGGLAGGEQYF. Partial CDR3 DNA: TGTGCCATCAGTGGGGGACTAGCGGGAGGCGAG.

Comment on this clone: Sequencing ends 3 residues short of the CDR3 end; the germline J gene provides the rest. V usage is TRBV7-3 and J usage is TRBJ1-2, with 10 bases identical to TRBD1. Germline V CDR1 and CDR2: SGHTA, FQGTGA. This CDR3 spans 14 amino acids. The CDR3 here is CASSPGTGDHDYTF. The CDR3 DNA, read in part, is TGTGCCAGCAGCCCCGGGACAGGGGATCACGAC.

In regard to this clone: The read ends 3 residues before the CDR3 terminus; that terminus is restored from the germline J gene. This rearrangement joins TRBV20-1 to TRBJ2-7; either TRBD1 or TRBD2 may fit D (6 bases each). Trimming removed 6 bases at V and 5 bases at J, with 20 bases between. CDR1 and CDR2 from the germline V gene are DFQATT and SNEGSKA (reference sequence). CDR3 size: 14 residues. The CDR3 loop reads CSAPMVQGGDEQYF. The CDR3 DNA, read in part, is TGCAGTGCCCCCATGGTACAGGGAGGCGACGAG.

Turning to this clone: Read sequence stops 3 residues before the CDR3 end, and the germline J gene provides the missing end. The chain is built from TRBV18 and TRBJ1-2; D not certain. Germline V CDR1 and CDR2: KGHSH, LQKENI. This CDR3 is built from 18 residues. CDR3 amino acids: CASSPPLGQKRETYDYTF. Partial CDR3 DNA: TGTGCCAGCTCACCACCGTTGGGCCAAAAGCGGGAGACTTACGAC.

Concerning this clone itself: The read finishes 3 residues shy of the CDR3 end, and the germline J gene is used to complete it. The rearrangement uses TRBV7-2 and TRBJ1-2; D not certain. Per germline, CDR1 SGHTA and CDR2 FQGNSA. The CDR3 is 15 residues long. V dropped 5 bases and J dropped 6 bases, with 19 bases sitting between them. The chain's CDR3 is CASSAGAPPRDGYTF. The CDR3 DNA, read in part, is TGTGCCAGCAGCGCGGGAGCCCCCCCTAGGGATGGC.

On this clone itself: The read halts 3 residues ahead of the CDR3 end, with the missing end drawn from the germline J gene. The chain combines TRBV19 with TRBJ1-5, with 8 bases matching TRBD1. Losses at the gene ends were 9 bases for V and 0 bases for J; bases not matched to a gene: 13. Germline V CDR1 and CDR2: LNHDA, SQIVND (reference sequence). The CDR3 runs 17 residues. This CDR3 is CARKDRGSGYSNQPQHF. The part of the CDR3 DNA that was read is TGTGCCAGGAAAGACAGGGGCAGCGGTTATAGCAATCAGCCC.

Details on this clone: The read ends 3 residues shy of where the CDR3 ends; the end is completed using the germline J gene. The chain links TRBV13 to TRBJ2-4, with D possibly matching TRBD1 (8 bases). This CDR3 has 13 residues. Germline V gives CDR1 PRHDT, CDR2 FYEKMQ (reference sequence). V gave up 7 bases and J gave up 6 bases, with 13 bases separating them. CDR3 DNA (partial): TGTGCCAGCACCAACAGGGGGGGAAACATT. The encoded protein is CASTNRGGNI. The whole CDR3 protein is CASTNRGGNIQYF.

As to this clone: The CDR3 end is not reached by the read, which stops 3 residues before it; the germline J gene fills it in. V gene TRBV20-1 combines with J gene TRBJ2-7, with 8 bases fitting TRBD1. The trim removed 0 bases at V and 2 bases at J, leaving 3 bases unmatched. Germline CDR1 DFQATT, CDR2 SNEGSKA (reference sequence). The CDR3 contains 14 residues. CDR3 DNA (partial): TGCAGTGCTAGAGAAAGGACAGGGACCTACGAG. Amino acid sequence: CSARERTGTYE. The complete CDR3 protein is CSARERTGTYEQYF.

The part of the CDR3 DNA that was read is TGTGCCAGCAGCTTTGGGACAGGGATCGTACATCACGAG. It yields the protein CASSFGTGIVHHE. The whole CDR3 sequence is CASSFGTGIVHHEQYF. The chain is built from TRBV7-6 and TRBJ2-7; 9 nucleotides line up with TRBD1. Coverage ceases 3 residues before the CDR3 finishes, and the germline J gene fills in the end. Germline V lookup: CDR1 SGHVS, CDR2 FNYEAQ. V lost 3 bases and J lost 5; bases outside the gene matches: 11. This CDR3 is built from 16 residues.

With regard to this clone: The read stops 3 residues short of the end of the CDR3; the missing end is completed from the germline J gene. J is TRBJ1-1 and V is TRBV7-9; D is undetermined. CDR1 is SEHNR, CDR2 FQNEAQ, per germline (reference sequence). The CDR3 runs 12 residues. V gave up 7 bases and J gave up 5 bases, with 11 bases separating them. This CDR3 reads CASNGWVTEAFF. The sequenced part of the CDR3 DNA is TGTGCCAGCAACGGGTGGGTTACTGAA.